Listed below are T cell receptor beta chains from one sample, sequenced in a study of regulatory and conventional T cells in RAG deficiency. The data were produced by immunoSEQ multiplex PCR, yet TCRdb's version contains in-frame clones alone and is incomplete. The profile shows 30,000 to 40,000 clones, around 76% of them singletons. The data also belong to a second study, concerning regulatory T cells.

The sequencing sample was made of CD4+ effector T cells sorted from blood. The receptors stem from a human donor in good health. The conserved cysteine and the conserved F or W are not part of the CDR3 here.

V,CDR3
TRBV20-1,SARDPMVAF
TRBV5-4,ASSFQGPTTNEKLF
TRBV6-4,ASSYQGNTEAF
TRBV4-1,ASSQDFTSGLYEQY
TRBV6-1,ASRELAGADSPLH
TRBV28,ASSLGSINGNYGYT
TRBV7-3,ASSRFGTGGQETQY
TRBV14,ASSQDWAGDLYNEQF
TRBV5-1,ASSRGTGGEKLF
TRBV4-1,ASSHSEENEQY
TRBV5-4,ASSLSGTGGSPLH
TRBV18,ASSPGGDYGYT
TRBV9,ASSVGPGLQGNEQF
TRBV7-2,ASSSHHPGLNSPLH
TRBV19,ASSTGLNTEAF
TRBV15,ATSGRDRVENYGYT
TRBV19,ASSSSSRANTEAF
TRBV7-8,ASSTRTGSGAF
TRBV5-1,ASSLGQGSGEQY
TRBV18,ASSESGNQPQH
TRBV19,ASSTIGYAQSSYEQY
TRBV7-2,ASSLAGGPFNEQF
TRBV18,ASSTTSFDRPRNSPLH
TRBV27,ASSPRTDSNQPQH
TRBV4-1,ASSPLGDTQY
TRBV29-1,SVEDLGRLEAF
TRBV18,ASSPTGGSGNTGELF
TRBV11-2,ASSLVRGPTHTEAF
TRBV5-1,ASSLDTALEQY
TRBV5-1,ASSSGPGIQETQY
TRBV2,ASSDRGPGNTIY
TRBV5-1,ASSLPEAANTGELF
TRBV4-1,ASSQVLSTLTGGYT
TRBV9,ATTRGVSTDTQY
TRBV9,ASSVGPAGGGAGETQY
TRBV5-1,ASSLDGTANSYNSPLH
TRBV21-1,ARPTVLNTEAF
TRBV7-3,ASSFSTGTEAF
TRBV6-6,ASNFRTENTEAF
TRBV5-1,ASSDRSPLGTQY
TRBV27,ASSHGTDTGNTIY
TRBV9,ASSVGGVATNEKLF
TRBV7-2,ASSLGSSSGNTIY
TRBV19,ASRLGGFNTEAF
TRBV5-3,ARSLTESTDTQY
TRBV18,ASSPPGTGGFVNEQF
TRBV9,ASDSGQGAFRYGYT
TRBV6-5,ASSYEGRPTGGYT
TRBV14,ASKRQGRNEQY
TRBV6-6,ASSPDTAAETQY
TRBV19,ASSGYKRDGYT
TRBV4-2,ASSQDPGGAGANVLT
TRBV27,ASSRAGGTYEQY
TRBV5-1,ASSLGGGNQPQH
TRBV7-2,ASRDYYEQY